A selection of T cell receptor beta chains follows, all from one sample in a study of blood T cells in healthy people across ages. TCRdb ran MiXCR on the 5' RACE reads and lists one entry per CDR3 protein. The sample records 700,000 or so distinct CDR3 sequences, 22% being singletons. The material sequenced was blood. These receptors were taken from a man aged 65-85 years in good health. Both conserved end residues are part of each CDR3. The D gene is left open where the match is weak. Size tells how often a clone was seen (once, few, many) or the class of an expanded clone, and some rows leave it out.

DNA: TGTGCCAGCAGCCAAGATTCAGCAGCAGGGGCCCATCGCTACACCTTC; CDR3: CASSQDSAAGAHRYTF; J: TRBJ1-2; size: few; V: TRBV14; D: NA
DNA: TGTGCCAGCAGTTTATTTGCGGGGGGGAAGGGAACCGGGGAGCTGTTTTTT; CDR3: CASSLFAGGKGTGELFF; J: TRBJ2-2; size: few; V: TRBV27; D: TRBD2
DNA: TGTGCCAGCAGTTTTGTGCAGGGATCCAACTATGGCTACACCTTC; CDR3: CASSFVQGSNYGYTF; J: TRBJ1-2; size: NA; V: TRBV12-3/TRBV12-4; D: NA
DNA: TGTGCCAGCAGCCAGAACCGACAGGGTTTGCGGGAGACCCAGTACTTC; CDR3: CASSQNRQGLRETQYF; J: TRBJ2-5; size: few; V: TRBV3-1; D: TRBD1
DNA: TGTGCCAGCAGACACGACAGGGTGGGCACTGAAGCTTTCTTT; CDR3: CASRHDRVGTEAFF; J: TRBJ1-1; size: NA; V: TRBV28; D: TRBD1
DNA: TGCAGCGTTGGGGAGGGGGGGGAAGCTTTCTTT; CDR3: CSVGEGGEAFF; J: TRBJ1-1; size: NA; V: TRBV29-1; D: NA
DNA: TGCGCCAGCAGCCAAGATCGAGCAGGAACTGAAGCTTTCTTT; CDR3: CASSQDRAGTEAFF; J: TRBJ1-1; size: NA; V: TRBV4-3; D: NA
DNA: TGCAGCGTTGAAGATTACAGGGCCCAAGAGACCCAGTACTTC; CDR3: CSVEDYRAQETQYF; J: TRBJ2-5; size: NA; V: TRBV29-1; D: NA
DNA: TGTGCCAGCAGCGTAGTTCTCGGGCTAGTCGGGGAGCTGTTTTTT; CDR3: CASSVVLGLVGELFF; J: TRBJ2-2; size: NA; V: TRBV9; D: NA
DNA: TGCAGCGTTGCTATAGGCGCAGCCGATGGCTACACCTTC; CDR3: CSVAIGAADGYTF; J: TRBJ1-2; size: once; V: TRBV29-1; D: NA
DNA: TGCGCCAGCAGCCAAGATGCTGTGGCGAGCGGGAGTAGGTACAATGAGCAGTTCTTC; CDR3: CASSQDAVASGSRYNEQFF; J: TRBJ2-1; size: few; V: TRBV4-3; D: TRBD2